This T cell receptor beta chain was identified during a study of PD-L1 blockade in urothelial cancer. On the study more broadly: Median T cell yield from blood was 141,255.

Generated by immunoSEQ multiplex PCR, the TCRdb table keeps only in-frame clones and is missing some. The sample carries about 120,000 clones, 80% to 90% recorded once. Noted time point: peripheral blood 6 weeks after treatment start. Patients yielded 1 to 8 samples each, pretreatment and on-treatment. Looked up from germline, CDR1 is SGHRS and CDR2 is YFSETQ. This CDR3 region has 15 residues. V dropped 1 base and J dropped 5 bases, with 15 bases sitting between them. The sequence came from a man aged 60-69 years with urothelial cancer. This specimen was PBMCs, taken around atezolizumab (anti-PD-L1) treatment. The chain carries TRBV5-1 and TRBJ2-5; no clear D gene. CDR3 bases: TGCGCCAGCAGCTTGACCCTGACTGCGCGGGAGACCCAGTACTTC. It codes for CASSLTLTARETQYF.